The 23 T cell receptor beta chains presented below share a single source sample, sequenced in a study of OX40 agonist ivuxolimab in advanced cancers. Libraries came from the immunoSEQ multiplex PCR assay. TCRdb took this table from immuneACCESS and kept in-frame rearrangements with V and J called. Such tables lack part of the clones; where checked against another copy, unresolved V genes explain under half of the gap, and the rest is unexplained. A total of tens of thousands of clones appear in this sample, about 90% of them only once. The top ten clonotypes cover about 5.6% of the sample. Material: CD4+ or CD8+ T cells sorted from blood, obtained in a trial of the OX40 agonist ivuxolimab. Receptors were obtained from an adult with an advanced solid tumor such as melanoma, head and neck, liver or kidney cancer.

This chain uses TRBV23-1 with TRBJ2-3, with TRBD1 matching 9 bases. TRBV23-1 is identified as an open reading frame with a role that is uncertain. The CDR3 runs 16 residues. The J segment lost 5 bases and the V segment lost 0 bases, leaving 6 bases of the junction unmatched. The CDR3 sequence is CASSQSHTGGLDTQYF. DNA of the CDR3: TGCGCCAGCAGTCAATCGCACACAGGGGGCTTAGATACGCAGTATTTT.

V and J are TRBV30 and TRBJ2-7; TRBD1 might be the D (5 bases). The CDR3 runs 12 residues. From germline, CDR1 is GTSNPN and CDR2 SVGIG (reference sequence). V was trimmed by 3 bases and J by 7 bases, leaving 13 bases between them. The CDR3 nucleotides read TGTGCCTGGAGAAGGGGCAGTAGAGAGCAGTACTTC. Encoded protein: CAWRRGSREQYF.

This rearrangement joins TRBV6-5 to TRBJ1-6; D not certain. The germline CDR1 and CDR2 sequences are MNHEY and SVGAGI. V lost 7 bases and J lost 14, with 18 bases in between. This CDR3 has 13 amino acids. The CDR3 is CASMAAAVGSLHF. The DNA for the CDR3 is TGTGCCAGCATGGCGGCCGCCGTAGGATCCCTCCACTTT.

V is TRBV5-1 and J is TRBJ2-3; either TRBD1 or TRBD2 may supply D (5 bases each). This CDR3 spans 15 amino acids. The germline CDR1 and CDR2 sequences are SGHRS and YFSETQ. V dropped 0 bases and J dropped 0 bases, with 8 bases sitting between them. The CDR3 DNA is TGCGCCAGCAGCTTGGGTGGGACCAGCACAGATACGCAGTATTTT. It codes for CASSLGGTSTDTQYF.

This chain joins TRBV5-1 and TRBJ1-2; 7 bases are shared with TRBD1. The V gene end was trimmed by 7 bases and the J gene end by 5 bases; junction bases not matched to a gene: 5. CDR3 length: 12 amino acids. CDR1 SGHRS and CDR2 YFSETQ come from the germline V gene. The chain's CDR3 is CASGGGQYGYTF. CDR3 in DNA: TGCGCCAGCGGAGGGGGACAGTATGGCTACACCTTC.

This rearrangement joins TRBV20-1 to TRBJ1-3; D is ambiguous. Between the trimmed V and J ends, which lost 3 bases and 6 bases, there was a span of 3 bases. The CDR3 totals 10 residues. The germline V gene encodes CDR1 DFQATT and CDR2 SNEGSKA (reference sequence). The CDR3 DNA sequence: TGCAGTGCTAGTTCAAACACCATATATTTT. Translating it yields CSASSNTIYF.

V and J are TRBV7-2 and TRBJ1-2; tentative D call: TRBD1 (5 bases). This CDR3 contains 15 residues. The germline V gene encodes CDR1 SGHTA and CDR2 FQGNSA. Trimming left V 1 base short and J 3 bases short, with 12 bases between. The CDR3 sequence: CASSLGGRVDYGYTF. CDR3 sequence (DNA): TGTGCCAGCAGCTTAGGGGGCAGGGTGGACTATGGCTACACCTTC.

The chain has TRBV10-2 and TRBJ2-1; TRBD2 agrees at 10 bases. V trimming: 4 bases; J trimming: 1 base; junction bases outside the gene matches: 4. CDR1 is WSHSY, CDR2 SAAADI, per germline. CDR3 size: 16 residues. In nucleotides, the CDR3 is TGCGCCAGCAGTGTACTAGCGGGAAGGTCCTACAATGAGCAGTTCTTC. Translated, it gives CASSVLAGRSYNEQFF.

The chain couples TRBV18 to TRBJ2-7; D is uncertain. The V end lost 3 bases, the J end lost 2 bases, and 11 bases lay between the germline ends. The CDR3 extends over 14 amino acids. Germline-derived CDR1 and CDR2 are KGHSH and LQKENI. CDR3 in amino acids: CASSPSSHTYEQYF. DNA of the CDR3: TGTGCCAGCTCACCGTCGTCCCATACCTACGAGCAGTACTTC.

The J gene is TRBJ2-7, the V gene TRBV5-3; 10 bases align to TRBD1. TRBV5-3 is flagged as an ORF with uncertain function. The trim removed 4 bases at V and 7 bases at J, leaving 5 bases unmatched. The CDR3 is 13 residues long. CDR3 sequence: CARSPGTGVEQYF. The CDR3 nucleotides are TGTGCCAGAAGCCCCGGGACAGGGGTGGAGCAGTACTTC.

This chain uses TRBV11-2 with TRBJ2-2; possibly TRBD1 or TRBD2 for D (6 bases each). V was clipped by 5 bases and J by 5 bases, with 15 bases between them. CDR1 is SGHAT, CDR2 FQNNGV, per germline. This CDR3 contains 15 residues. CDR3 nucleotide sequence: TGTGCCAGCAGCCGTTCACAGGGAGGAACCGGGGAGCTGTTTTTT. Encoded protein: CASSRSQGGTGELFF.

The chain links TRBV20-1 to TRBJ1-5; D gene uncertain. The germline gives CDR1 DFQATT, CDR2 SNEGSKA (reference sequence). The CDR3 is made up of 11 amino acids. The V end was cut by 3 bases, the J end by 8 bases, with 8 bases between. The CDR3 coding sequence is TGCAGTGCTAGTCGGGGAGAGCCCCAGCATTTT. Residues: CSASRGEPQHF.

This clone appeared a few times. The junction shows a germline mismatch at one end, possibly a read error. The V gene is TRBV7-7, the J gene TRBJ2-2; D is undetermined. Germline CDR1 SSHAT, CDR2 FNYEAQ (reference sequence). The CDR3 extends over 16 amino acids. The CDR3 coding sequence is TGTGCTAGCAGCCCCGGACGCTTTGTGAACACCGGGGAGCTGTTTTTT. This encodes CASSPGRFVNTGELFF.

The genes are TRBV7-9 and TRBJ2-1; TRBD2 matches at 7 bases. The CDR3 is made up of 13 amino acids. Germline CDR1 and CDR2: SEHNR and FQNEAQ (reference sequence). The trim removed 4 bases at V and 13 bases at J, leaving 10 bases unmatched. The CDR3 DNA reads as TGTGCCAGCAGCTCAGGGACTACCGGGAATCAGTTCTTC. Translation: CASSSGTTGNQFF.

This clone was seen once. The chain employs TRBV2 and TRBJ1-5; no firm D call. V dropped 5 bases and J dropped 3 bases, with 11 bases sitting between them. This CDR3 comprises 14 residues. CDR1 SNHLY and CDR2 FYNNEI come from the germline V gene. CDR3 amino acids: CASSLRTHNQPQHF. DNA of the CDR3: TGTGCCAGCAGTCTAAGAACCCACAATCAGCCCCAGCATTTT. Complete variable domain (other parts from reference TRBV2 and TRBJ1-5): EPEVTQTPSHQVTQMGQEVILRCVPISNHLYFYWYRQILGQKVEFLVSFYNNEISEKSEIFDDQFSVERPDGSNFTLKIRSTKLEDSAMYFCASSLRTHNQPQHFGDGTRLSIL.

The chain uses TRBV5-1 and TRBJ1-2; no clear D. CDR3 length: 15 residues. Trimming removed 2 bases from V and 3 bases from J, with 14 bases in between. The V gene's germline CDR1 is SGHRS and CDR2 YFSETQ. CDR3 sequence reads: CASSLGRQQDYGYTF. DNA of the CDR3: TGCGCCAGCAGCTTAGGCAGGCAGCAGGACTATGGCTACACCTTC.

The chain has TRBV15 and TRBJ2-3; 7 bases align to TRBD2. CDR3 length: 15 amino acids. Germline loops: CDR1 LNHNV, CDR2 YYDKDF (reference sequence). The junction had 1 base not matched to a gene; V was cut back by 1 base and J by 0 bases. CDR3 DNA: TGTGCCACCAGCAGAGCACTAGCGAGCACAGATACGCAGTATTTT. Translated: CATSRALASTDTQYF.

The chain has TRBV7-2 and TRBJ2-5; D tentatively reads TRBD1 or TRBD2 (6 bases each). There are 14 residues in the CDR3. V was trimmed by 6 bases and J by 5 bases, leaving 16 bases between them. CDR1 is SGHTA and CDR2 is FQGNSA in the germline V gene. The DNA for the CDR3 is TGTGCCAGCAGAGATAACAGGGCGGGGGAGACCCAGTACTTC. Protein: CASRDNRAGETQYF.

The rearrangement joins TRBV5-5 to TRBJ2-3, with D perhaps TRBD2 (5 bases). The CDR3 runs 18 residues. The V gene's germline CDR1 is SGHKS and CDR2 YYEKEE (reference sequence). Trimming pared 0 bases from V and 2 bases from J, leaving 19 bases between. DNA for the CDR3: TGTGCCAGCAGCTTGGGGACCTCACGGGGTAGGGTCACAGATACGCAGTATTTT. Its protein product is CASSLGTSRGRVTDTQYF.

The chain couples TRBV11-2 to TRBJ2-2; D may be TRBD1 (6 bases). The CDR3 is 16 residues long. Trimming left V 1 base short and J 6 bases short, with 15 bases between. In germline, CDR1 is SGHAT, CDR2 FQNNGV. The CDR3 coding sequence is TGTGCCAGCAGCTTAGGGTCAAGGGGGAGAGCCGGGGAGCTGTTTTTT. Translating gives CASSLGSRGRAGELFF. Looking up the rest from reference TRBV11-2 and TRBJ2-2 gives the full variable domain: EAGVAQSPRYKIIEKRQSVAFWCNPISGHATLYWYQQILGQGPKLLIQFQNNGVVDDSQLPKDRFSAERLKGVDSTLKIQPAKLEDSAVYLCASSLGSRGRAGELFFGEGSRLTVL.

The genes are TRBV5-1 and TRBJ1-1; a possible D gene is TRBD1 (6 bases). Trimming stripped 4 bases from V and 0 bases from J, with 13 bases between. The CDR3 is 15 amino acids. Germline V gives CDR1 SGHRS, CDR2 YFSETQ. CDR3 DNA sequence: TGCGCCAGCAGCACTTCGACAGGTTTGAACACTGAAGCTTTCTTT. It yields the protein CASSTSTGLNTEAFF.

The gene calls are TRBV16 and TRBJ1-6, with TRBD1 matching over 8 bases. V trimming: 4 bases; J trimming: 10 bases; junction bases outside the gene matches: 15. The V gene's germline CDR1 is KGHSY and CDR2 FQNENV. This CDR3 comprises 17 residues. The CDR3 nucleotides read TGTGCCAGCAGCCGAGGGATCGGGACAGGCGGAAGATCACCCCTCCACTTT. Translating it yields CASSRGIGTGGRSPLHF.

The genes are TRBV2 and TRBJ1-5; D possibly corresponds to TRBD1 (5 bases). The germline V and J ends were trimmed by 8 bases and 5 bases, with 10 bases remaining between them. This CDR3 has 12 residues. Germline V gene lookup returns CDR1 SNHLY and CDR2 FYNNEI. The CDR3 loop reads CASSGNYQPQHF. The CDR3 nucleotides are TGTGCCAGCTCAGGGAACTATCAGCCCCAGCATTTT.